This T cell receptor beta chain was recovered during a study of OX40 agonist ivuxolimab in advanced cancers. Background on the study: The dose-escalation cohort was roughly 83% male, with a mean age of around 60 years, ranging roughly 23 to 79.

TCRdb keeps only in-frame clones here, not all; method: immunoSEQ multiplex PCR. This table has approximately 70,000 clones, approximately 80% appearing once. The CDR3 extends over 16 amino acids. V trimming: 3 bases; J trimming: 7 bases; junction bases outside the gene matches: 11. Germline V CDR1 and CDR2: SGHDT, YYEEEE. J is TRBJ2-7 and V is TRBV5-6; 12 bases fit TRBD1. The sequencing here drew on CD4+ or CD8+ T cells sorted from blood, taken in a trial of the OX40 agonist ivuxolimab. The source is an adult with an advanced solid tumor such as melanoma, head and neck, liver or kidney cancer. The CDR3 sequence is CASSSKPGQGAGEQYF. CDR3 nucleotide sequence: TGTGCCAGCAGCTCAAAACCGGGACAGGGGGCTGGTGAGCAGTACTTC.